This TCR beta chain was identified during a study of shared clonotypes between healthy human individuals. Findings and limits, study-wide: Sampling involved blood alone; tissue repertoires likely differ.

It was at deep level that the assay was run. Tens of thousands of T cell genomes, or approximately 290 ng DNA, went into replicate PCRs of unsorted PBMC. Assay: immunoSEQ multiplex PCR; the TCRdb copy retains only in-frame clones and omits some. The sample contains about 480,000 clones, approximately 79% of which appear only once. The germline CDR1 and CDR2 sequences are GTSNPN and SVGIG (reference sequence). The CDR3 covers 13 residues. Trimming removed 1 base from V and 5 bases from J; junction bases left unmatched: 4. Genomic DNA for unsorted samples was obtained from some 100 million PBMCs. To note about this clone: Its antigen is unknown.

The rearrangement uses TRBV30 and TRBJ2-5; 7 nucleotides match TRBD2. The receptor's source is a woman between 40 and 55 years old in good health. Some clones in this sample may be carry-over from other donors' samples. Material: PBMCs. This chain's CDR3 is CAWSGGGGETQYF. The CDR3 bases are TGTGCCTGGAGTGGGGGGGGTGGGGAGACCCAGTACTTC. The full variable domain, with the rest looked up from reference TRBV30 and TRBJ2-5, is SQTIHQWPATLVQPVGSPLSLECTVEGTSNPNLYWYRQAAGRGLQLLFYSVGIGQISSEVPQNLSASRPQDRQFILSSKKLLLSDSGFYLCAWSGGGGETQYFGPGTRLLVL.